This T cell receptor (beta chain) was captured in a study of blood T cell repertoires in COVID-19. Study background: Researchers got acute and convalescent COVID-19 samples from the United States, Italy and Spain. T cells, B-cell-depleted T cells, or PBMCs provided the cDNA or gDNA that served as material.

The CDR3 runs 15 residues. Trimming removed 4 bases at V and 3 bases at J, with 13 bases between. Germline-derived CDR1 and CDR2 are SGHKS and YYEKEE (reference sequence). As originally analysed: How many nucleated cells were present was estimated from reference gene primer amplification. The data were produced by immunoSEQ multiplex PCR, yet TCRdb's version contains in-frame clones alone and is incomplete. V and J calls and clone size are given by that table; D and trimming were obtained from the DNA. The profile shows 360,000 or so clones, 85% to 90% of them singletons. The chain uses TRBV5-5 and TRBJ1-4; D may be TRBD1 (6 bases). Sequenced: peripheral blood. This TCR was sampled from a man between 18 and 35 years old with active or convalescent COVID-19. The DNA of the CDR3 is TGTGCCAGCAGCCGCAGGGGTTCTCCTAATGAAAAACTGTTTTTT. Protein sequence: CASSRRGSPNEKLFF.